This TCR beta chain was obtained from a study of cytomegalovirus exposure and HLA in healthy donors. Study in general: T cells numbering about 179 million yielded approximately 100 million unique TCR beta sequences in an earlier analysis.

CDR1 is ENHRY and CDR2 is SYGVKD in the germline V gene. The J segment lost 5 bases and the V segment lost 3 bases, leaving 7 bases of the junction unmatched. The CDR3 totals 15 residues. Overall study findings and caveats: In an earlier analysis, in 587 donors, most V segments appeared productive either ~87% or ~30% of the time. Confirmation in vitro established that a few CMV-associated chains were specific for CMV antigens. The authors later found TCR association rates varying by HLA locus, with DRB1 most and HLA-C fewest.

PCR amplification relied on 60 Vbeta primers (plus 13 Jbeta primers). Assay: immunoSEQ multiplex PCR; the TCRdb copy retains only in-frame clones and omits some. The table records 95,000 to 150,000 clones, 80% of them present only once. On this clone itself: Its target is unknown.

The chain is built from TRBV10-3 and TRBJ2-3; 8 bases fit TRBD2. This TCR came from a female donor in good health and CMV-seropositive. The sample was PBMCs. The CDR3 is CAISDGRASVDTQYF. CDR3 sequence (DNA): TGTGCCATCAGTGACGGGAGGGCTAGCGTAGATACGCAGTATTTT.